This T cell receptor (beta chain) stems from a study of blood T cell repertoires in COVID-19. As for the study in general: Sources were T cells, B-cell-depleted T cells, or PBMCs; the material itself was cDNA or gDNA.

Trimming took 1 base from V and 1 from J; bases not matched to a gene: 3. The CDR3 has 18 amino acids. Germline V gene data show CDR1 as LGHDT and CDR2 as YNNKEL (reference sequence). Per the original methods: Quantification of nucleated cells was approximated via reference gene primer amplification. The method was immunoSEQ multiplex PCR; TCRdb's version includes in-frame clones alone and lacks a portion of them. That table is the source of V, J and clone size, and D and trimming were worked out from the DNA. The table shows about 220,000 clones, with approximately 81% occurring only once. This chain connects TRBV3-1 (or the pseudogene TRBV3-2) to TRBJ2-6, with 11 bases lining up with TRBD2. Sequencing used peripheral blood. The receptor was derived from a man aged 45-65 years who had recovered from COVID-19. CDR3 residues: CASSQVTSGKSGANVLTF. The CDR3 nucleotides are TGTGCCAGCAGCCAAGTGACTAGCGGGAAGTCTGGGGCCAACGTCCTGACTTTC.